One and the same sample provided the 24 T cell receptor beta chains below, sequenced in a study of vaccination and CD4 T cells after COVID-19. Sequence data for DNA of cultured CD4+ T cells were generated by the Oncomine TCR Beta short-read assay. TCRdb reprocessed the PCR reads via MiXCR and lists one record per CDR3 protein. The sample yields about 24,000 distinct CDR3 sequences, around 42% seen once. Their cognate antigens are unknown. Noted time point: late sampling 161 to 241 days after vaccination in a few convalescent patients. The sample's treatment: approximately nine-day PBMC culture with coronavirus spike peptide pools or control peptides (ViraFEST assay). The source material was CD4+ T cells from blood, cultured in vitro, sampled about 7 months after SARS-CoV-2 vaccination. These receptors came from a human donor who had recovered from COVID-19.

The chain links TRBV19 to TRBJ2-3; maybe TRBD1 (5 bases). Germline V CDR1 and CDR2: LNHDA, SQIVND (reference sequence). V was clipped by 9 bases and J by 0 bases, with 16 bases between them. This CDR3 is built from 15 residues. The CDR3: CASTGLESSTDTQYF. The DNA of the CDR3 is TGTGCCAGCACAGGTTTAGAGTCTAGCACAGATACGCAGTATTTT.

This clonotype was detected a few times. V is TRBV28 and J is TRBJ1-5; weak D call: TRBD1 (5 bases). CDR1 and CDR2 from the germline V gene are MDHEN and SYDVKM. There are 17 residues in the CDR3. Between the trimmed V and J ends, which lost 5 bases and 0 bases, there was a span of 17 bases. This chain's CDR3 is CASSPPIGTDSNQPQHF. The CDR3 DNA follows: TGTGCCAGCAGTCCCCCAATTGGGACGGATAGCAATCAGCCCCAGCATTTT.

In this sample, this clonotype turned up a few times. J is TRBJ1-1 and V is TRBV29-1, with a weak D call TRBD1 (5 bases). Germline V gene sequence: CDR1 SQVTM, CDR2 ANQGSEA. The CDR3 spans 14 residues. V dropped 1 base and J dropped 4 bases, with 13 bases sitting between them. The CDR3 loop is CSVEVGGGGTEAFF. CDR3 in DNA: TGCAGCGTTGAAGTCGGCGGGGGTGGCACTGAAGCTTTCTTT.

The genes are TRBV7-8 and TRBJ2-1; maybe TRBD2 (6 bases). Germline-derived CDR1 and CDR2 are SGHVS and FQNEAQ. The length of the CDR3 is 16 residues. V was trimmed by 2 bases and J by 10 bases, leaving 21 bases between them. In DNA, the CDR3 is TGTGCCAGCAGCTTATTGGGGGGAGCTGGTTACGGCGAGCAGTTCTTC. This codes for CASSLLGGAGYGEQFF.

A few counts support this clonotype. This sequence joins TRBV15 and TRBJ2-2, with D unclear. Per germline, CDR1 LNHNV and CDR2 YYDKDF (reference sequence). The CDR3 extends over 14 amino acids. V lost 5 bases and J lost 1, with 8 bases in between. CDR3 DNA sequence: TGTGCCACCAGCCGGACGGGGAACACCGGGGAGCTGTTTTTT. It encodes CATSRTGNTGELFF.

The chain employs TRBV20-1 and TRBJ2-1; a possible D gene is TRBD2 (6 bases). CDR3 length: 15 amino acids. The V end was cut by 3 bases, the J end by 0 bases, with 12 bases between. CDR1 DFQATT and CDR2 SNEGSKA come from the germline V gene (reference sequence). CDR3 amino acids: CSARETSFSYNEQFF. In DNA, the CDR3 is TGCAGTGCTAGGGAGACTAGTTTCTCCTACAATGAGCAGTTCTTC.

V gene TRBV6-1 combines with J gene TRBJ1-1; 7 positions agree with TRBD1. This CDR3 comprises 13 residues. The germline gives CDR1 MNHNS, CDR2 SASEGT. The V segment lost 10 bases and the J segment 5 bases; nucleotides outside the gene matches: 10. The CDR3 spells CATKTGRFTEAFF. In DNA, the CDR3 is TGTGCCACCAAGACAGGGAGATTTACTGAAGCTTTCTTT.

This rearrangement joins TRBV28 to TRBJ1-2; D is uncertain. The V gene lost 3 bases and the J gene lost 10 bases, with 9 bases spanning the gap. The CDR3 contains 11 residues. CDR1 and CDR2 (germline): MDHEN, SYDVKM. The CDR3 is CASSFRNFYTF. The DNA of the CDR3 is TGTGCCAGCAGTTTCAGAAATTTCTACACCTTC.

This clonotype was detected only a few times. The chain links TRBV7-2 to TRBJ2-3; 10 positions agree with TRBD2. CDR1 and CDR2 (germline): SGHTA, FQGNSA. After removal of 3 bases from V and 7 bases from J, the junction contained 7 bases not matched to a gene. CDR3 size: 15 residues. CDR3 sequence (DNA): TGTGCCAGCAGCTTGCAAGCGGGAGGGCTCCATACGCAGTATTTT. Translating gives CASSLQAGGLHTQYF.

The genes are TRBV21-1 and TRBJ2-7; TRBD1 reflects the table's D call only, with no check against the DNA. TRBV21-1 is noted as a pseudogene. The CDR3 runs to 14 residues. CDR3 amino acids: CASSKTGTLREQYF. CDR3 DNA sequence: TGTGCCAGCAGCAAGACAGGTACCCTACGAGAGCAGTACTTC.

The rearrangement uses TRBV2 and TRBJ2-7, with a possible D match to TRBD1 (5 bases). This CDR3 has 12 amino acids. V was clipped by 6 bases and J by 6 bases, with 12 bases between them. Germline V gene lookup returns CDR1 SNHLY and CDR2 FYNNEI. CDR3 amino acids: CASRPRAREQYF. The DNA for the CDR3 is TGTGCCAGCAGACCCAGGGCCCGCGAGCAGTACTTC.

The V gene is TRBV6-5, the J gene TRBJ2-7, with 12 bases identical to TRBD1. The CDR3 length is 16 residues. Germline CDR1 is MNHEY and CDR2 is SVGAGI. Germline trimming cut 0 bases from V and 4 bases from J; bases unmatched to any gene: 4. The DNA of the CDR3 is TGTGCCAGCAGTTACTCAGGGGGACAGGGGGCTTACGAGCAGTACTTC. Translated, it gives CASSYSGGQGAYEQYF.

Written as DNA, the CDR3 is TGTGCCATCAATCCCCGGCCGGGGTCCGTGAACACTGAAGCTTTCTTT. Translating gives CAINPRPGSVNTEAFF. The V call is TRBV28, the J call TRBJ1-1; D uncertain. The CDR3 is 16 residues long. The V gene lost 10 bases and the J gene lost 0 bases, with 21 bases spanning the gap. Per germline, CDR1 MDHEN and CDR2 SYDVKM. Full variable domain (outside the CDR3, taken from reference TRBV28 and TRBJ1-1): DVKVTQSSRYLVKRTGEKVFLECVQDMDHENMFWYRQDPGLGLRLIYFSYDVKMKEKGDIPEGYSVSREKKERFSLILESASTNQTSMYLCAINPRPGSVNTEAFFGQGTRLTVV.

The chain carries TRBV7-2 and TRBJ2-5; D uncertain. CDR1 and CDR2 from the germline V gene are SGHTA and FQGNSA. Between the trimmed V and J ends, which lost 4 bases and 6 bases, there was a span of 6 bases. CDR3 length equals 11 residues. CDR3 region: CASSSGQTQYF. The CDR3 DNA reads as TGTGCCAGCAGCTCCGGACAGACCCAGTACTTC.

The V and J genes are TRBV24-1 and TRBJ2-1; D possibly uses TRBD1 or TRBD2 (5 bases each). CDR1 is KGHDR and CDR2 is SFDVKD in the germline V gene. Trimming left V 4 bases short and J 7 bases short, with 19 bases between. The CDR3 runs 16 residues. As DNA, the CDR3 is TGTGCCACCAGTGACCCGATAAGCTTGTGGGGGAATGAGCAGTTCTTC. Amino acids: CATSDPISLWGNEQFF.

This chain connects TRBV28 to TRBJ2-7; unclear D gene. The germline gives CDR1 MDHEN, CDR2 SYDVKM. Trimming pared 2 bases from V and 3 bases from J, leaving 11 bases between. The CDR3 has 14 amino acids. For the CDR3, the DNA is TGTGCCAGCAGTTTAGGTCAGGTCTACTACGAGCAGTACTTC. It yields the protein CASSLGQVYYEQYF.

This sequence joins TRBV15 and TRBJ2-7; unclear D gene. The CDR3 consists of 15 residues. V lost 0 bases, J lost 6 bases, and 15 bases lay in between. Germline-derived CDR1 and CDR2 are LNHNV and YYDKDF (reference sequence). The DNA of the CDR3 is TGTGCCACCAGCAGAGATCTACTTTCGTCTGGCGAGCAGTACTTC. Encoded protein: CATSRDLLSSGEQYF.

The J gene is TRBJ2-5, the V gene TRBV20-1; D perhaps matches TRBD2 (6 bases). CDR1 is DFQATT, CDR2 SNEGSKA, per germline (reference sequence). V was shortened by 5 bases and J by 2 bases, with 9 bases between the two germline ends. The CDR3 has 12 amino acids. In DNA, the CDR3 is TGCAGTGCTGCGGGACGTCAAGAGACCCAGTACTTC. The encoded protein is CSAAGRQETQYF.

This clonotype was observed a few times. CDR3 in amino acids: CASSLTGHRGNYGYTF. CDR3 nucleotide sequence: TGTGCCAGTAGCCTAACGGGACATCGCGGGAACTATGGCTACACCTTC. The chain employs TRBV19 and TRBJ1-2; tentative D call: TRBD1 (6 bases). V shed 6 bases and J shed 2 bases, with 19 bases lying between them. The CDR3 covers 16 residues. Germline V gene data show CDR1 as LNHDA and CDR2 as SQIVND (reference sequence).

The chain carries TRBV19 and TRBJ2-3, with 13 bases lining up with TRBD2. CDR1 is LNHDA, CDR2 SQIVND, per germline (reference sequence). CDR3 length: 15 residues. V was pared by 10 bases and J by 3 bases, with 7 bases of the junction left unmatched. For the CDR3, the DNA is TGTGCCACCCTGAGGACTAGCGGGAGTACAGATACGCAGTATTTT. It translates to CATLRTSGSTDTQYF.

The rearrangement uses TRBV7-2 and TRBJ1-2; no clear D. Germline V CDR1 and CDR2: SGHTA, FQGNSA. Trimming left V 1 base short and J 4 bases short, with 10 bases between. The CDR3 totals 14 residues. DNA of the CDR3: TGTGCCAGCAGCTTAGTTCCGGGTAGCTATGGCTACACCTTC. Protein product: CASSLVPGSYGYTF.

The genes are TRBV5-1 and TRBJ2-7, with unresolved D. Trimming removed 2 bases from V and 4 bases from J, with 10 bases in between. The CDR3 is made up of 13 amino acids. The germline gives CDR1 SGHRS, CDR2 YFSETQ. Here the CDR3 DNA reads TGCGCCAGCAGCTTTAGGTCCGAGTACGAGCAGTACTTC. It specifies CASSFRSEYEQYF.

The chain couples TRBV7-9 to TRBJ2-7, with D uncertain. V lost 2 bases and J lost 4, with 6 bases in between. Germline V CDR1 and CDR2: SEHNR, FQNEAQ (reference sequence). The CDR3 has 12 amino acids. Here the CDR3 DNA reads TGTGCCAGCAGCTTACGGCAATACGAGCAGTACTTC. Protein: CASSLRQYEQYF.

This rearrangement joins TRBV24-1 to TRBJ2-2; the D gene is possibly TRBD2 (5 bases). Per the germline V gene, CDR1 is KGHDR and CDR2 is SFDVKD. This CDR3 is built from 13 residues. Trimming took 7 bases from V and 8 from J, leaving 13 bases between them. CDR3: CATRDSGRGELFF. The CDR3 DNA is TGTGCCACCAGGGACTCCGGAAGGGGGGAGCTGTTTTTT.